These 24 T cell receptor beta chains originate from one sample sequenced in a study of shared clonotypes between healthy human individuals. The method was immunoSEQ multiplex PCR; TCRdb's version includes in-frame clones alone and lacks a portion of them. This table holds roughly 1 million clones, 78% found once. Material for sequencing was memory CD4+ T cells from PBMCs. As to subset: CD45RA-negative fraction. Receptors originate from a man in his late teens or twenties in good health. Some clones in this sample may be carry-over from other donors' samples.

This rearrangement joins TRBV7-9 to TRBJ2-2, with 8 bases identical to TRBD2. Germline CDR1 reads SEHNR; CDR2 reads FQNEAQ (reference sequence). V lost 4 bases and J lost 3; bases outside the gene matches: 7. CDR3 length: 16 residues. The CDR3 DNA reads as TGTGCCAGCAGCTCGAATCCGGGGGGGTACACCGGGGAGCTGTTTTTT. Its translation: CASSSNPGGYTGELFF.

This rearrangement joins TRBV27 to TRBJ2-7, with 8 bases identical to TRBD1. CDR3 length: 14 amino acids. Germline CDR1 and CDR2: MNHEY and SMNVEV (reference sequence). Losses at the gene ends were 3 bases for V and 2 bases for J; bases not matched to a gene: 3. Here the CDR3 reads CASSFDRGTYEQYF. DNA for the CDR3: TGTGCCAGCAGTTTCGACAGGGGAACCTACGAGCAGTACTTC.

CDR3 sequence reads: CASSRLGGGQETQYF. In DNA, the CDR3 is TGCGCCAGCAGCCGCCTTGGGGGGGGCCAAGAGACCCAGTACTTC. The J gene is TRBJ2-5, the V gene TRBV5-1; TRBD2 agrees at 7 bases. The CDR3 is made up of 15 amino acids. V dropped 4 bases and J dropped 1; count of bases not matched to a gene: 7. The germline V gene has CDR1 SGHRS and CDR2 YFSETQ. The variable domain in full, completed from reference TRBV5-1 and TRBJ2-5, reads KAGVTQTPRYLIKTRGQQVTLSCSPISGHRSVSWYQQTPGQGLQFLFEYFSETQRNKGNFPGRFSGRQFSNSRSEMNVSTLELGDSALYLCASSRLGGGQETQYFGPGTRLLVL.

This clone was counted only a few times. The J gene is TRBJ2-2, the V gene TRBV25-1; no reliable D call. Germline CDR1 is MGHDK and CDR2 is SYGVNS. The CDR3 runs to 16 residues. The germline V and J ends were trimmed by 1 base and 6 bases, with 15 bases remaining between them. CDR3 DNA: TGTGCCAGCAGTGAATTGTCACATTGGGATTCCGGGGAGCTGTTTTTT. Translation gives CASSELSHWDSGELFF.

The rearrangement uses TRBV27 and TRBJ2-1; D is unclear. The CDR3 extends over 16 amino acids. In germline, CDR1 is MNHEY, CDR2 SMNVEV (reference sequence). Trimming pared 3 bases from V and 0 bases from J, leaving 12 bases between. In DNA form, the CDR3 reads TGTGCCAGCAGTTTCCTGTCCGTGGCCTCCTACAATGAGCAGTTCTTC. This encodes CASSFLSVASYNEQFF.

Written as DNA, the CDR3 is TGTGCCAGCAGTTTATGGGGGACGGTGAAAGAGACCCAGTACTTC. Amino acids: CASSLWGTVKETQYF. The rearrangement joins TRBV28 to TRBJ2-5; tentatively, D is TRBD1 or TRBD2 (5 bases each). The CDR3 consists of 15 residues. Trimming removed 0 bases from V and 3 bases from J, with 11 bases in between. Germline assignment: CDR1 MDHEN and CDR2 SYDVKM.

The chain recombines TRBV5-1 with TRBJ2-5, with D hard to call. The CDR3 is 14 residues long. Germline CDR1 SGHRS, CDR2 YFSETQ. The ends were cut back, 1 base at V and 3 bases at J, with 10 bases in the middle. CDR3 protein: CASSLQAREETQYF. As DNA, the CDR3 is TGCGCCAGCAGCTTGCAAGCTCGGGAAGAGACCCAGTACTTC.

This chain links TRBV7-9 with TRBJ2-1; 8 bases are a match to TRBD2. The germline CDR1 and CDR2 sequences are SEHNR and FQNEAQ (reference sequence). The CDR3 spans 13 residues. V shed 5 bases and J 10 bases; nucleotides not matched to a gene: 7. CDR3: CASSTQRETEQFF. Here the CDR3 DNA reads TGTGCCAGCAGCACTCAGCGGGAGACAGAGCAGTTCTTC.

This clone has only a few counts. This chain connects TRBV25-1 to TRBJ1-3; unclear D gene. Germline CDR1 is MGHDK and CDR2 is SYGVNS. CDR3 size: 14 residues. Between the trimmed V and J ends, which lost 3 bases and 0 bases, there was a span of 6 bases. CDR3 DNA: TGTGCCAGCAGTGATACCGGCTCTGGAAACACCATATATTTT. Residues: CASSDTGSGNTIYF.

The chain links TRBV19 to TRBJ1-1; possible D gene TRBD1, 5 bases. The CDR3 contains 14 residues. Between the trimmed V and J ends, which lost 5 bases and 1 base, there was a span of 11 bases. The V gene's germline CDR1 is LNHDA and CDR2 SQIVND (reference sequence). The CDR3: CASSPGYTNTEAFF. CDR3 DNA: TGTGCCAGTAGTCCAGGGTATACGAACACTGAAGCTTTCTTT.

V usage is TRBV7-6 and J usage is TRBJ2-7; possibly TRBD2 for D (6 bases). The V gene's germline CDR1 is SGHVS and CDR2 FNYEAQ. The V gene lost 5 bases and the J gene lost 7 bases, with 15 bases spanning the gap. This CDR3 has 13 amino acids. The CDR3 DNA is TGTGCCAGCAGCCCGCCAGCTAGCGCGGAGCAGTACTTC. Translating it yields CASSPPASAEQYF.

This chain connects TRBV28 to TRBJ1-5, with D tentatively TRBD1 (6 bases). Germline assignment: CDR1 MDHEN and CDR2 SYDVKM. The CDR3 is made up of 15 amino acids. The germline V and J ends were trimmed by 7 bases and 0 bases, with 13 bases remaining between them. The DNA of the CDR3 is TGTGCCAGCATTCCCCAGGGGTATAGCAATCAGCCCCAGCATTTT. Its translation is CASIPQGYSNQPQHF.

Remarks on this clone: In the same sample, other DNA sequences code for this CDR3. This CDR3 is CASSLGQTGELFF. The DNA of the CDR3 is TGCGCCAGCAGCTTGGGACAGACCGGGGAGCTGTTTTTT. The rearrangement uses TRBV5-1 and TRBJ2-2; possibly TRBD1 for D (5 bases). This CDR3 contains 13 residues. Trimming pared 0 bases from V and 5 bases from J, leaving 5 bases between. Germline V lookup: CDR1 SGHRS, CDR2 YFSETQ.

V is TRBV11-2 and J is TRBJ2-7, with 14 bases matching TRBD2. The CDR3 has 16 amino acids. The V and J ends lost 3 bases and 9 bases, in that order; junction bases with no gene match: 10. CDR1 and CDR2 (germline): SGHAT, FQNNGV. Here the CDR3 reads CASSLPGTSGRRWQYF. The CDR3 DNA reads TGTGCCAGCAGCTTGCCCGGGACTAGCGGGAGAAGATGGCAGTACTTC.

This chain uses TRBV29-1 with TRBJ2-3; 12 bases map to TRBD2. Trimming cost V 4 bases and J 11 bases; bases outside gene matches: 16. This CDR3 spans 16 amino acids. Looked up from germline, CDR1 is SQVTM and CDR2 is ANQGSEA. The CDR3 sequence is CSVGRTSGVPSMRQYF. DNA of the CDR3: TGCAGCGTTGGACGGACTAGCGGGGTCCCCTCAATGAGGCAGTATTTT.

The chain links TRBV15 to TRBJ2-3, with D possibly TRBD2 on 6 matching bases. CDR3 length: 10 residues. Trimming pared 8 bases from V and 6 bases from J, leaving 6 bases between. Germline V lookup: CDR1 LNHNV, CDR2 YYDKDF (reference sequence). CDR3 sequence: CATGGDTQYF. The CDR3 DNA is TGTGCCACCGGGGGGGATACGCAGTATTTT.

This clone has just one count. The J gene is TRBJ2-1, the V gene TRBV10-1; D unresolved. Germline V gene data show CDR1 as WNHNN and CDR2 as SYGVQD (reference sequence). The V gene lost 8 bases and the J gene lost 12 bases, with 23 bases spanning the gap. CDR3 length equals 14 residues. The CDR3 coding sequence is TGCGCCAGCCTTCCCTCTCTATGGGGATCTCGGCAGTTCTTC. Its protein is CASLPSLWGSRQFF.

This chain connects TRBV28 to TRBJ2-3; 7 nucleotides align to TRBD1. The CDR3 consists of 14 residues. The trim removed 8 bases at V and 0 bases at J, leaving 5 bases unmatched. The germline V gene has CDR1 MDHEN and CDR2 SYDVKM. Written as DNA, the CDR3 is TGTGCCAGCGAGGGGGCGCGTAGCACAGATACGCAGTATTTT. Protein: CASEGARSTDTQYF.

The chain uses TRBV18 and TRBJ2-2; D unclear. Germline CDR1 and CDR2: KGHSH and LQKENI. This CDR3 has 15 amino acids. V was clipped by 6 bases and J by 0 bases, with 11 bases between them. As DNA, the CDR3 is TGTGCCAGCTCCTTTAGGCAGGCGAACACCGGGGAGCTGTTTTTT. This codes for CASSFRQANTGELFF.

Comment on this clone: The sample carries other DNA sequences with the same CDR3. This chain connects TRBV7-9 to TRBJ2-7; D is uncertain. The CDR3 totals 11 residues. Germline V gene sequence: CDR1 SEHNR, CDR2 FQNEAQ (reference sequence). V was shortened by 2 bases and J by 3 bases, with 2 bases between the two germline ends. CDR3 nucleotides: TGTGCCAGCAGCTTAAACTACGAGCAGTACTTC. Encoded protein: CASSLNYEQYF.

The chain is built from TRBV29-1 and TRBJ2-1; TRBD2 matches 7 bases. This CDR3 spans 14 amino acids. The germline gives CDR1 SQVTM, CDR2 ANQGSEA. The junction had 14 bases not matched to a gene; V was cut back by 7 bases and J by 8 bases. The CDR3 here is CSAGAGAVVDEQFF. CDR3 in DNA: TGCAGCGCTGGGGCGGGAGCCGTGGTCGATGAGCAGTTCTTC.

CDR3 bases: TGTGCCAGCAGCAAAGCCAGGGTTCCGGATGGCTACACCTTC. It codes for CASSKARVPDGYTF. The chain uses TRBV7-2 and TRBJ1-2; D might be TRBD1 (5 bases). Germline V gives CDR1 SGHTA, CDR2 FQGNSA. V was cut by 5 bases and J by 6 bases, with 16 bases left in between. The length of the CDR3 is 14 residues.

The rearrangement joins TRBV4-1 to TRBJ2-2, with TRBD1 identical over 8 bases. V lost 1 base, J lost 3 bases, and 4 bases stayed unmatched. Per germline, CDR1 MGHRA and CDR2 YSYEKL. The CDR3 runs 16 residues. This chain's CDR3 is CASSQGQGIYTGELFF. The DNA of the CDR3 is TGCGCCAGCAGCCAAGGACAGGGGATATACACCGGGGAGCTGTTTTTT.

The chain links TRBV6-5 to TRBJ2-7; D is unclear. V was trimmed by 4 bases and J by 11 bases, leaving 15 bases between them. The V gene's germline CDR1 is MNHEY and CDR2 SVGAGI. The CDR3 runs to 12 residues. The CDR3, as DNA: TGTGCCAGCAGTTCGACCCGGGCCAAGGAGTACTTC. It yields the protein CASSSTRAKEYF.